This entry describes one T cell receptor (beta chain). The antigen is unknown. This sample is part of a study of T cells after posttransplantation cyclophosphamide. Whole-study results and caveats: Later blood repertoires were often dominated by clones from the donor CD8+ memory compartment.

This CDR3 is built from 16 residues. The germline gives CDR1 MDHEN, CDR2 SYDVKM. The V and J ends lost 3 bases and 1 base respectively, with 15 bases between them. This table comes from immunoSEQ multiplex PCR, and its TCRdb copy is limited to in-frame clones, with some not included. The sample contains roughly 17,000 clones, less than 90% of which appear only once. This sequence was found in a man aged 25-40 years in good health and a related stem cell transplant donor. Sequenced: memory CD4+ T cells sorted from blood. The chain joins TRBV28 to TRBJ1-2; TRBD1 might be the D (5 bases). CDR3 protein: CASSFGGSGINYGYTF. In DNA form, the CDR3 reads TGTGCCAGCAGTTTTGGGGGGAGTGGTATTAACTATGGCTACACCTTC.